This TCR beta chain was observed in a study of cytomegalovirus exposure and HLA in healthy donors. Study-level information: In terms of ancestry, the Caucasian-associated cluster contained more than 65% of the approximately 380 genotyped donors. General study points: TRBV6-2, TRBV6-3 and some other V segments were excluded as indistinguishable. In a later analysis, CMV-associated beta chains were mostly HLA-associated, it appeared.

The primer mix had 60 Vbeta and 13 Jbeta primers. The assay was immunoSEQ multiplex PCR, and TCRdb's table has in-frame clones only and misses some. Counted here are 150,000 or so clones, 75% to 85% occurring once; the ten biggest clones make up around 2.5%. V lost 2 bases and J lost 0; bases outside the gene matches: 5. The CDR3 runs 17 residues. CDR1 is SGHNT and CDR2 is YYREEE in the germline V gene (reference sequence). Points on this clone: Its specificity is not known.

Sequences were obtained from PBMCs. This clonotype was obtained from a man in his forties or fifties in good health and CMV-seronegative. J is TRBJ1-5 and V is TRBV5-4, with TRBD1 matching over 10 bases. CDR3 nucleotides: TGTGCCAGCAGCTTTGGACAGGGGGGTTATAGCAATCAGCCCCAGCATTTT. Residues: CASSFGQGGYSNQPQHF.